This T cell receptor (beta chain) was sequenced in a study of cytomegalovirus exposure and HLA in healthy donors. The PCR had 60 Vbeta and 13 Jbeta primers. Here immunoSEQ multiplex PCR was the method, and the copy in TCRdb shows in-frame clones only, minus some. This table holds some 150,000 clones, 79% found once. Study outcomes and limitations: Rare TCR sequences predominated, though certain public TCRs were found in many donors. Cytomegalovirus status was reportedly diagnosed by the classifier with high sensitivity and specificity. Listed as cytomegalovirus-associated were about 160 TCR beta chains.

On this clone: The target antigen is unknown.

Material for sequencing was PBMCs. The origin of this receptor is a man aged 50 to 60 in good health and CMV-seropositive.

CDR3: CASSPGTGDTTEAFF. CDR3 nucleotides: TGTGCCAGCTCCCCCGGGACAGGCGACACCACTGAAGCTTTCTTT. The chain carries TRBV18 and TRBJ1-1, with 8 bases lining up with TRBD1. The CDR3 is 15 amino acids. The V gene's germline CDR1 is KGHSH and CDR2 LQKENI. V lost 6 bases and J lost 4; bases outside the gene matches: 10. The complete variable domain, with remaining parts taken from reference TRBV18 and TRBJ1-1, reads NAGVMQNPRHLVRRRGQEARLRCSPMKGHSHVYWYRQLPEEGLKFMVYLQKENIIDESGMPKERFSAEFPKEGPSILRIQQVVRGDSAAYFCASSPGTGDTTEAFFGQGTRLTVV.